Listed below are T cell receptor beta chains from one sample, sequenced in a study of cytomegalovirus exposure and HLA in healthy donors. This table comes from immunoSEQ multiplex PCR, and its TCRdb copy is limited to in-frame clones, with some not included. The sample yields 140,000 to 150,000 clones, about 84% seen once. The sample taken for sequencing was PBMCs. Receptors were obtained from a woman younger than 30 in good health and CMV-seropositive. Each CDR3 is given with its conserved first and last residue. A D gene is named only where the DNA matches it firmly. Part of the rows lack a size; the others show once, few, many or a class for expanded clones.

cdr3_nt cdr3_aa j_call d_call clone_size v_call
TGCGCCAGCAGCGCCTGGGAGTCTGAGGGCTATGAGCAGTTCTTC CASSAWESEGYEQFF TRBJ2-1 NA NA TRBV5-1
TGTGCCAGCAGTGACCAGGGGGCCGAGGAGCAGTTCTTC CASSDQGAEEQFF TRBJ2-1 TRBD1 NA TRBV2
TGTGCCAGCAGTTGGACATCCCAAGAGACCCAGTACTTC CASSWTSQETQYF TRBJ2-5 NA few TRBV28
TGTGCCAGCAGTGCACAGGGTATAAGCTCCTACAATGAGCAGTTCTTC CASSAQGISSYNEQFF TRBJ2-1 NA once TRBV6-1
TGTGCCACTAATAGAGACAGGACCCAAGAGACCCAGTACTTC CATNRDRTQETQYF TRBJ2-5 NA NA TRBV15
TGTGCCAGCAGTCGATCGGGAAGCTTCTATGTCTACACCTTC CASSRSGSFYVYTF TRBJ1-2 NA NA TRBV28
TGTGCCAGCAGCCGCGGACAGTCATGGGCTCAGCCCCAGCATTTT CASSRGQSWAQPQHF TRBJ1-5 NA once TRBV5-5
TGTGCCACCAGCCGGACAGGGGCCTATGAAAAACTGTTTTTT CATSRTGAYEKLFF TRBJ1-4 TRBD1 NA TRBV15
TGTGCCAGCAGTTCCCCCAGGAGCGGGGTGATTAATACGCAGTATTTT CASSSPRSGVINTQYF TRBJ2-3 TRBD2 NA TRBV27
TGTGCCAGCAGTCGGTCGGGACTAAAGACCTACGAGCAGTACTTC CASSRSGLKTYEQYF TRBJ2-7 TRBD2 few TRBV6-1
TGTGCCAGCAGTTATTGGAGGGGTCTGGGGAATGAAAAACTGTTTTTT CASSYWRGLGNEKLFF TRBJ1-4 NA NA TRBV6-5
TGCGCCAGCAGCCACTTGTCGGGACAGGGGGCGAGGAACGAGCAGTACTTC CASSHLSGQGARNEQYF TRBJ2-7 TRBD1 once TRBV4-1
TGTGCCAGCAGCCTTAGCGGGGGGGCATCCACAGATACGCAGTATTTT CASSLSGGASTDTQYF TRBJ2-3 TRBD2 NA TRBV7-2
TGTGCCAGCAGCTTAGGAGGGCGGGGGGGCCTAAATACGCAGTATTTT CASSLGGRGGLNTQYF TRBJ2-3 TRBD2 NA TRBV7-2
TGTGCCAGCAGTATGCACAGGGAAACTTCTGGCTACACCTTC CASSMHRETSGYTF TRBJ1-2 NA NA TRBV6-1
TGTGCCATGCAGGGGGCGAGAGGGTCCGAGCAGTACTTC CAMQGARGSEQYF TRBJ2-7 TRBD1 NA TRBV2
TGTGCCAGTTCCCAGGGGGCGCGTTCAGATACGCAGTATTTT CASSQGARSDTQYF TRBJ2-3 TRBD1 few TRBV6-1
TGTGCCAGCAGCAGGGACTATCACACCGGGGAGCTGTTTTTT CASSRDYHTGELFF TRBJ2-2 TRBD2 NA TRBV9
TGCAGCGTTATGACAGGGACGAACACCGGGGAGCTGTTTTTT CSVMTGTNTGELFF TRBJ2-2 TRBD1 NA TRBV29-1
TGTGCCAGTAGTATATCAGGGGCTTGGACTGAAGCTTTCTTT CASSISGAWTEAFF TRBJ1-1 NA NA TRBV19
TGTGCCAGCAGTTTAAGGGATGGGGCCTCTGAAGCTTTCTTT CASSLRDGASEAFF TRBJ1-1 NA NA TRBV27
TGTGCCAGCAGCTTATCGGGGTCACCCCTCCACTTT CASSLSGSPLHF TRBJ1-6 NA NA TRBV11-2
TGCAGCGTCGAAGGGGCCGGGACAGGGACCTACGAGCAGTACTTC CSVEGAGTGTYEQYF TRBJ2-7 TRBD1 NA TRBV29-1
TGCGCCAGCAGGCAACTAACCTCCGGGACTAGCGGGGGGGCATCCTACGAGCAGTACTTC CASRQLTSGTSGGASYEQYF TRBJ2-7 TRBD2 NA TRBV5-1